The next 20 T cell receptor beta chains were all read from a single sample in a study of cytomegalovirus exposure and HLA in healthy donors. It was with 60 Vbeta and 13 Jbeta primers that the PCR ran. Profiling relied on immunoSEQ multiplex PCR, and the TCRdb table lists in-frame clones only, not all of them. Of about 120,000 clones detected, roughly 82% appear once; the ten largest clones hold more than 1.4%. Sequencing was carried out using PBMCs. All receptors derive from a woman under 30 in good health and CMV-seronegative.

The V and J genes are TRBV5-1 and TRBJ2-1; 11 bases are shared with TRBD1. The germline gives CDR1 SGHRS, CDR2 YFSETQ. The CDR3 is 15 amino acids. V dropped 3 bases and J dropped 7; count of bases not matched to a gene: 6. CDR3 sequence: CASSSDRGLLNEQFF. The DNA of the CDR3 is TGCGCCAGCAGCTCGGACAGGGGGCTTTTGAATGAGCAGTTCTTC.

The chain has TRBV7-2 and TRBJ1-3, with D tentatively TRBD1 (6 bases). This CDR3 contains 17 residues. V was cut by 5 bases and J by 0 bases, with 17 bases left in between. From germline, CDR1 is SGHTA and CDR2 FQGNSA. CDR3 region: CASSRLRGTFSGNTIYF. CDR3 in DNA: TGTGCCAGCAGCCGACTAAGGGGGACCTTCTCTGGAAACACCATATATTTT. Variable domain in full (rest from reference TRBV7-2 and TRBJ1-3): GAGVSQSPSNKVTEKGKDVELRCDPISGHTALYWYRQSLGQGLEFLIYFQGNSAPDKSGLPSDRFSAERTGGSVSTLTIQRTQQEDSAVYLCASSRLRGTFSGNTIYFGEGSWLTVV.

This clone was seen only once. The rearrangement joins TRBV5-6 to TRBJ2-3, with 7 bases lining up with TRBD1. With V trimmed by 4 bases and J by 4 bases, 3 bases remained unmatched. Germline CDR1 and CDR2: SGHDT and YYEEEE. The CDR3 is made up of 13 amino acids. The CDR3: CASSRQGPDTQYF. In nucleotides, the CDR3 is TGTGCCAGCAGCCGACAGGGCCCAGATACGCAGTATTTT.

J is TRBJ2-3 and V is TRBV7-2; 7 bases match TRBD2. Germline lookup yields CDR1 SGHTA and CDR2 FQGNSA. CDR3 length: 17 amino acids. V was clipped by 0 bases and J by 1 base; unmatched bases: 7. This CDR3 reads CASSLARGTIRTDTQYF. CDR3 bases: TGTGCCAGCAGCTTAGCCCGCGGGACTATTCGCACAGATACGCAGTATTTT.

V and J are TRBV19 and TRBJ2-1; 7 nucleotides agree with TRBD2. The CDR3 length is 14 residues. Trimming removed 8 bases from V and 3 bases from J; junction bases left unmatched: 7. Germline V gives CDR1 LNHDA, CDR2 SQIVND (reference sequence). The CDR3 loop reads CASSGTILYNEQFF. CDR3 nucleotides: TGTGCCAGTTCCGGGACTATCCTCTACAATGAGCAGTTCTTC.

The gene calls are TRBV11-2 and TRBJ2-5; 8 bases match TRBD2. This CDR3 has 16 amino acids. J lost 5 bases, V lost 5 bases, and 13 bases had no gene match. CDR1 is SGHAT and CDR2 is FQNNGV in the germline V gene. The CDR3 DNA is TGTGCCAGCAGCCACTCGTTTACGGGAGGGTGGGAGACCCAGTACTTC. Its translation is CASSHSFTGGWETQYF. Supplemented by reference TRBV11-2 and TRBJ2-5, the full variable domain reads EAGVAQSPRYKIIEKRQSVAFWCNPISGHATLYWYQQILGQGPKLLIQFQNNGVVDDSQLPKDRFSAERLKGVDSTLKIQPAKLEDSAVYLCASSHSFTGGWETQYFGPGTRLLVL.

The chain uses TRBV7-2 and TRBJ1-5; unclear D gene. V was trimmed by 5 bases and J by 0 bases, leaving 14 bases between them. CDR1 is SGHTA, CDR2 FQGNSA, per germline. The CDR3 extends over 16 amino acids. CDR3 in amino acids: CASSQKADYSNQPQHF. In DNA form, the CDR3 reads TGTGCCAGCAGCCAAAAAGCGGACTATAGCAATCAGCCCCAGCATTTT.

The V gene is TRBV11-2, the J gene TRBJ2-1; D perhaps matches TRBD2 (7 bases). This CDR3 contains 16 residues. V lost 4 bases, J lost 9 bases, and 22 bases lay in between. Germline V gene lookup returns CDR1 SGHAT and CDR2 FQNNGV. The CDR3 protein is CASSWRRGPSPSEQFF. DNA for the CDR3: TGTGCCAGCAGCTGGCGGCGGGGGCCCTCCCCCTCTGAGCAGTTCTTC. Together with reference TRBV11-2 and TRBJ2-1, the CDR3 gives the full variable domain: EAGVAQSPRYKIIEKRQSVAFWCNPISGHATLYWYQQILGQGPKLLIQFQNNGVVDDSQLPKDRFSAERLKGVDSTLKIQPAKLEDSAVYLCASSWRRGPSPSEQFFGPGTRLTVL.

The V call is TRBV5-1, the J call TRBJ2-2, with D hard to call. Germline-derived CDR1 and CDR2 are SGHRS and YFSETQ. CDR3 length: 12 residues. V shed 0 bases and J shed 7 bases, with 4 bases lying between them. The CDR3 region has the DNA TGCGCCAGCAGCTTGGTCGGCGGGGAGCTGTTTTTT. Translated, it gives CASSLVGGELFF.

The rearrangement uses TRBV19 and TRBJ1-5, with TRBD1 as a possible D gene (6 bases). CDR1 is LNHDA, CDR2 SQIVND, per germline (reference sequence). Trimming took 6 bases from V and 0 from J, leaving 12 bases between them. This CDR3 spans 15 amino acids. The CDR3 nucleotides are TGTGCCAGTAGACGACAGGCTTTTAGCAATCAGCCCCAGCATTTT. It specifies CASRRQAFSNQPQHF. The whole variable domain, remainder taken from reference TRBV19 and TRBJ1-5, is DGGITQSPKYLFRKEGQNVTLSCEQNLNHDAMYWYRQDPGQGLRLIYYSQIVNDFQKGDIAEGYSVSREKKESFPLTVTSAQKNPTAFYLCASRRQAFSNQPQHFGDGTRLSIL.

This clone was seen just once. The chain uses TRBV27 and TRBJ1-6; D possibly corresponds to TRBD1 (5 bases). Germline V gives CDR1 MNHEY, CDR2 SMNVEV (reference sequence). Trimming removed 3 bases at V and 10 bases at J, with 10 bases between. This CDR3 comprises 13 residues. DNA for the CDR3: TGTGCCAGCAGTTTGCAGGGCGGATCACCCCTCCACTTT. This sequence encodes CASSLQGGSPLHF.

V is TRBV2 and J is TRBJ1-1, with D perhaps TRBD1 (5 bases). V lost 7 bases and J lost 1, with 16 bases in between. There are 15 residues in the CDR3. Germline V gene data show CDR1 as SNHLY and CDR2 as FYNNEI. CDR3 in amino acids: CASKETGVGNTEAFF. Written as DNA, the CDR3 is TGTGCCAGCAAGGAAACAGGCGTGGGGAACACTGAAGCTTTCTTT.

V gene TRBV19 combines with J gene TRBJ2-7; 8 bases fit TRBD2. The CDR3 runs to 16 residues. Trimming at V came to 5 bases and at J to 4 bases, leaving 13 bases not matched to a gene. The V gene's germline CDR1 is LNHDA and CDR2 SQIVND (reference sequence). The CDR3 protein is CASSGRTSLDSYEQYF. CDR3 coding DNA: TGTGCCAGTAGTGGTCGGACTAGCTTAGACTCATACGAGCAGTACTTC.

V gene TRBV11-2 combines with J gene TRBJ1-1; a possible D gene is TRBD1 (6 bases). The CDR3 covers 14 residues. V lost 6 bases, J lost 7 bases, and 18 bases lay in between. Germline values: CDR1 SGHAT, CDR2 FQNNGV. CDR3 region: CASSLTGLMGEAFF. The CDR3 bases are TGTGCCAGCAGTCTCACAGGGTTGATGGGTGAAGCTTTCTTT.

This clone was seen just once. The J gene is TRBJ2-3, the V gene TRBV4-3, with 8 nucleotides matching TRBD1. Germline CDR1 is LGHNA and CDR2 is YSLEER. V shed 0 bases and J 0 bases; nucleotides not matched to a gene: 17. CDR3 length: 21 amino acids. CDR3 DNA sequence: TGCGCCAGCAGCCAAGACTCCTCAGGGGGCACTTTCCTATTGAGCACAGATACGCAGTATTTT. This codes for CASSQDSSGGTFLLSTDTQYF.

This clone was seen a few times. The rearrangement links TRBV18 to TRBJ1-1; TRBD1 might be the D (6 bases). CDR3 length: 20 amino acids. V lost 2 bases and J lost 5, with 30 bases in between. Germline CDR1 reads KGHSH; CDR2 reads LQKENI. The CDR3 DNA reads as TGTGCCAGCTCACCAAGAGGGGACAAAGTTTCTGGTCGGGCTTCAACTGAAGCTTTCTTT. Residues: CASSPRGDKVSGRASTEAFF.

This chain links TRBV11-2 with TRBJ2-1; 9 nucleotides match TRBD1. The CDR3 runs to 16 residues. CDR1 and CDR2 (germline): SGHAT, FQNNGV. V was clipped by 4 bases and J by 2 bases; unmatched bases: 6. The DNA for the CDR3 is TGTGCCAGCAGCTCCCGACAGGGGGGGACCTACAATGAGCAGTTCTTC. Protein sequence: CASSSRQGGTYNEQFF.

The chain carries TRBV27 and TRBJ1-2; no firm D call. With 2 bases removed from V and 4 bases from J, the gap between germline ends came to 11 bases. The CDR3 totals 14 residues. Germline CDR1 and CDR2: MNHEY and SMNVEV (reference sequence). This CDR3 reads CASSLRFGSYGYTF. CDR3 in DNA: TGTGCCAGCAGTTTACGTTTTGGGAGCTATGGCTACACCTTC.

The gene calls are TRBV2 and TRBJ2-5, with D perhaps matching TRBD1 (6 bases). The J call is in doubt because the DNA end fits TRBJ2-7 better. Germline-derived CDR1 and CDR2 are SNHLY and FYNNEI. The CDR3 length is 16 residues. CDR3 sequence (DNA): TGTGCCAGCAGGGGGGACATTCCGAGGACTTCCTACGAGCAGTACTTC. Its protein product is CASRGDIPRTSYEQYF.

The V and J genes are TRBV5-8 and TRBJ1-5, with 8 bases matching TRBD1. J was trimmed by 5 bases and V by 0 bases; bases with no gene match: 4. The CDR3 length is 15 residues. Germline V gene lookup returns CDR1 SGHTS and CDR2 YDEGEE. Here the CDR3 reads CASSLATGVYQPQHF. In nucleotides, the CDR3 is TGTGCCAGCAGCTTGGCGACAGGGGTATATCAGCCCCAGCATTTT. Filled out from reference TRBV5-8 and TRBJ1-5, the complete variable domain reads EAGVTQSPTHLIKTRGQQATLRCSPISGHTSVYWYQQALGLGLQFLLWYDEGEERNRGNFPPRFSGRQFPNYSSELNVNALELEDSALYLCASSLATGVYQPQHFGDGTRLSIL.